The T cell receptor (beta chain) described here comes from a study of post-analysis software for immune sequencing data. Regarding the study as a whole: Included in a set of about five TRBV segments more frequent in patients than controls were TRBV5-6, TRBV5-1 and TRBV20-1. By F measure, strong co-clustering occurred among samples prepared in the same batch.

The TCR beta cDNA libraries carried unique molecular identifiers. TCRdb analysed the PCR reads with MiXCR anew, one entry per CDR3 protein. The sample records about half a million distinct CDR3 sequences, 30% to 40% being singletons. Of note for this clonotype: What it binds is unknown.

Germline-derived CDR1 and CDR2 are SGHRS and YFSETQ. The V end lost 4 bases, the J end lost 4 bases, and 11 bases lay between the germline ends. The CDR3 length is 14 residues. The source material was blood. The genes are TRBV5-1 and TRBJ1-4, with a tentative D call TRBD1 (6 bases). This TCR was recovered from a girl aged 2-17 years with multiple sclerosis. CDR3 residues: CASSPGAGNEKLFF. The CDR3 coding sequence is TGCGCCAGCAGCCCGGGGGCCGGTAATGAAAAACTGTTTTTT.